The source of this T cell receptor beta chain is a study of human T cells and chemical hapten exposure. Study overall: Variation in per-sample TCR yields came mainly from small pooled library volume differences.

General study points: TCRs above 1 in 1000 frequency did not change with DPC sensitization.

The CDR3 extends over 14 amino acids. V gave up 6 bases and J gave up 4 bases, with 18 bases separating them. Germline CDR1 reads SQVTM; CDR2 reads ANQGSEA. Each cDNA molecule in the library carried unique molecular identifiers. Per the original methods: Across samples, TCR counts had a median of roughly 97,000 and ranged from about 23,224 to 690,600. From the RACE reads, TCRdb called clonotypes with MiXCR, one entry per CDR3 protein. TCRdb's processing, not the authors' own work, is the source of the V and J calls. The data show some 350,000 distinct CDR3 sequences, roughly 6.9% seen once. Time point denoted: patch test 1, 2 weeks after DPC sensitization. Treatment: therapeutic diphenylcyclopropenone sensitization with weekly scalp DPC. In this sample, this clonotype turned up a few times. Antigen: not known.

Material: whole blood, obtained in connection with sensitization to the hapten diphenylcyclopropenone (DPC). This clonotype originated in a woman aged 18-35 years with alopecia areata. Some clones in this sample may be carry-over from other donors' samples. The V gene is TRBV29-1, the J gene TRBJ1-1; no clear D gene. Written as DNA, the CDR3 is TGCAGCGTCCGGGCATCCGGGGAAGGCACTGAAGCTTTCTTT. Protein product: CSVRASGEGTEAFF.